Below, 28 T cell receptor beta chains from the same sample are listed, as sequenced in a study of regulatory T cells in long-lasting Graves disease. Time point of the sample: persistent/refractory GD, antithyroid drugs over 5 years with positive TRAb. Generation of the TCR library employed RNA extracted from PBMCs. For TCR beta, libraries came from iRepertoire HTBI primers and Arm-PCR of CDR3 regions. TCRdb passed the multiplex PCR reads through MiXCR, listing each CDR3 protein once. Among fewer than 400,000 distinct CDR3 sequences listed, around 19% were seen once. Sequenced material: peripheral blood mononuclear cells (PBMCs), taken when the disease was refractory, from a patient treated with antithyroid drugs. Receptors were obtained from a female donor with Graves disease.

This clonotype has ten or more counts. This chain connects TRBV10-1 to TRBJ1-1, with D possibly being TRBD1 (6 bases). V lost 6 bases, J lost 5 bases, and 16 bases lay in between. The CDR3 is 14 amino acids. Germline values: CDR1 WNHNN, CDR2 SYGVQD (reference sequence). CDR3 nucleotides: TGCGCCAGCAGCGCGAGCAGGGGTTCAACTGAAGCTTTCTTT. Translation: CASSASRGSTEAFF.

This clonotype was detected a few times. The rearrangement uses TRBV5-6 and TRBJ2-7, with D unresolved. The length of the CDR3 is 14 residues. The germline V and J ends were trimmed by 3 bases and 5 bases, with 15 bases remaining between them. CDR1 and CDR2 (germline): SGHDT, YYEEEE. The CDR3 is CASSSGFRWDEQYF. The CDR3 nucleotides are TGTGCCAGCAGCTCGGGCTTCCGATGGGACGAGCAGTACTTC.

As concerns this clonotype: This may be a read error, as it is one base from a much larger clone. The J gene is TRBJ1-2, the V gene TRBV6-4, with a weak D call TRBD1 (5 bases). From germline, CDR1 is MRHNA and CDR2 SNTAGT. V was clipped by 3 bases and J by 4 bases, with 12 bases between them. The CDR3 has 14 residues. Written as DNA, the CDR3 is TGTGCCAGCAGTGAATCCTGGGACTCCTATGGCTACACCTTC. Amino acids: CASSESWDSYGYTF.

This clonotype was detected ten times or more. The chain links TRBV6-5 to TRBJ1-2; no definite D call. This CDR3 region has 14 residues. V was pared by 0 bases and J by 8 bases, with 13 bases between. Per germline, CDR1 MNHEY and CDR2 SVGAGI. The CDR3 nucleotides read TGTGCCAGCAGTTACTCGTCAGGAGTACAGGGCTACACCTTC. Its protein product is CASSYSSGVQGYTF.

A few counts support this clonotype. The chain recombines TRBV20-1 with TRBJ2-7; D remains unclear. The CDR3 contains 12 residues. Deletions cut 0 bases from V and 2 bases from J, with 5 bases between. Looked up from germline, CDR1 is DFQATT and CDR2 is SNEGSKA (reference sequence). This CDR3 is CSARDRTYEQYF. CDR3 coding DNA: TGCAGTGCTAGAGATCGGACCTACGAGCAGTACTTC.

J is TRBJ1-2 and V is TRBV4-1; no clear D. V lost 1 base to trimming and J lost 0 bases, with 15 bases between them. This CDR3 region has 17 residues. Germline loops: CDR1 MGHRA, CDR2 YSYEKL. CDR3 sequence (DNA): TGCGCCAGCAGCCAAGCCGGTTCCGGACGCTCTAACTATGGCTACACCTTC. Protein product: CASSQAGSGRSNYGYTF.

This clonotype has only a few counts. The chain carries TRBV4-1 and TRBJ1-5; D possibly corresponds to TRBD1 (5 bases). V lost 2 bases to trimming and J lost 6 bases, with 5 bases between them. The CDR3 totals 12 residues. CDR1 MGHRA and CDR2 YSYEKL come from the germline V gene. CDR3: CASSQQGQPQHF. CDR3 in DNA: TGCGCCAGCAGCCAACAGGGTCAGCCCCAGCATTTT.

This clonotype appeared a few times. The rearrangement joins TRBV15 to TRBJ1-3, with unresolved D. The germline V and J ends were trimmed by 2 bases and 6 bases, with 14 bases remaining between them. The germline CDR1 and CDR2 sequences are LNHNV and YYDKDF (reference sequence). The CDR3 contains 15 residues. The CDR3 DNA reads TGTGCCACCAGCAGATTTGGAGCCGACCTAAACACCATATATTTT. Its translation: CATSRFGADLNTIYF.

This clonotype was seen ten or more times. This chain joins TRBV13 and TRBJ2-7; TRBD1 agrees at 7 bases. With V trimmed by 2 bases and J by 4 bases, 5 bases remained unmatched. This CDR3 is 14 amino acids long. Germline CDR1 PRHDT, CDR2 FYEKMQ (reference sequence). The CDR3 nucleotides are TGTGCCAGCAGCTTACCCTCGACAGGGTACGAGCAGTACTTC. Translation: CASSLPSTGYEQYF.

The chain employs TRBV9 and TRBJ2-7, with TRBD2 as a possible D gene (6 bases). The V gene's germline CDR1 is SGDLS and CDR2 YYNGEE. The CDR3 extends over 14 amino acids. The V end lost 2 bases, the J end lost 2 bases, and 11 bases lay between the germline ends. CDR3 loop: CASSVGGSPYEQYF. The CDR3 bases are TGTGCCAGCAGCGTCGGAGGGTCGCCCTACGAGCAGTACTTC.

The J gene is TRBJ2-7, the V gene TRBV18, with 13 bases that match TRBD2. Germline V CDR1 and CDR2: KGHSH, LQKENI. Trimming cost V 0 bases and J 6 bases; bases outside gene matches: 2. The CDR3 loop spans 15 amino acids. The CDR3 nucleotides are TGTGCCAGCTCACCACCCGGACTAGCGGGAGCCGAGCAGTACTTC. This translates into CASSPPGLAGAEQYF. Full variable domain (outside the CDR3, taken from reference TRBV18 and TRBJ2-7): NAGVMQNPRHLVRRRGQEARLRCSPMKGHSHVYWYRQLPEEGLKFMVYLQKENIIDESGMPKERFSAEFPKEGPSILRIQQVVRGDSAAYFCASSPPGLAGAEQYFGPGTRLTVT.

The sample holds many counts of this clonotype. The chain joins TRBV11-2 to TRBJ1-5; a possible D gene is TRBD1 (5 bases). This CDR3 has 15 residues. Germline CDR1 is SGHAT and CDR2 is FQNNGV. Trimming removed 5 bases from V and 3 bases from J, with 14 bases in between. The chain's CDR3 is CASSPHAGLNQPQHF. The DNA of the CDR3 is TGTGCCAGCAGCCCCCATGCGGGGCTCAATCAGCCCCAGCATTTT.

The chain links TRBV19 to TRBJ2-6; D unresolved. V was shortened by 5 bases and J by 5 bases, with 10 bases between the two germline ends. Germline V gene data show CDR1 as LNHDA and CDR2 as SQIVND (reference sequence). The CDR3 sequence is 14 residues long. The CDR3 here is CASSVARRANVLTF. DNA for the CDR3: TGTGCCAGTAGTGTAGCCCGTAGGGCCAACGTCCTGACTTTC.

DNA for the CDR3: TGTGCCAGCAGCGGCGTCCCGGGACAGGGAGGGAACACTGAAGCTTTCTTT. Translating gives CASSGVPGQGGNTEAFF. The rearrangement joins TRBV9 to TRBJ1-1, with 9 bases matching TRBD1. Germline loops: CDR1 SGDLS, CDR2 YYNGEE. J lost 1 base, V lost 3 bases, and 10 bases had no gene match. CDR3 size: 17 residues.

In this sample, this clonotype turned up many times. The chain employs TRBV29-1 and TRBJ1-4; tentatively, D is TRBD1 (5 bases). The CDR3 extends over 14 amino acids. V lost 4 bases, J lost 4 bases, and 13 bases lay in between. The germline V gene has CDR1 SQVTM and CDR2 ANQGSEA. The CDR3 sequence: CSVVDPQGNEKLFF. CDR3 DNA: TGCAGCGTTGTCGACCCCCAGGGTAATGAAAAACTGTTTTTT.

Comment on this clonotype: A read error may produce the germline difference seen at one junction end. This sequence joins TRBV29-1 and TRBJ1-1; TRBD1 might be the D (6 bases). Germline CDR1 and CDR2: SQVTM and ANQGSEA. The CDR3 totals 13 residues. The CDR3 protein is CSVRDHRDTEASF. For the CDR3, the DNA is TGCAGCGTTCGGGACCATAGGGACACTGAAGCTTCCTTT.

This clonotype was found a few times. The CDR3 coding sequence is TGTGCCAGCAGGGGAATTTTCTACGAGCAGTACTTC. Translated: CASRGIFYEQYF. The chain employs TRBV6-1 and TRBJ2-7, with unresolved D. CDR3 size: 12 residues. From germline, CDR1 is MNHNS and CDR2 SASEGT. V lost 6 bases, J lost 3 bases, and 9 bases lay in between.

The table lists this clonotype with many counts. This chain joins TRBV6-2 or TRBV6-3 and TRBJ1-4, with D hard to call. CDR1 is MNHEY, CDR2 SVGEGT, per germline. The CDR3 has 12 amino acids. V lost 9 bases and J 10 bases, leaving 15 bases between the germline ends. The CDR3 here is CASSSGGGKLFF. The CDR3 coding sequence is TGTGCCAGTAGCAGCGGTGGCGGAAAACTGTTTTTT.

This clonotype was seen repeatedly, ten times or more. V gene TRBV29-1 combines with J gene TRBJ1-1; unclear D gene. Per the germline V gene, CDR1 is SQVTM and CDR2 is ANQGSEA. V dropped 5 bases and J dropped 0 bases, with 10 bases sitting between them. The CDR3 sequence is 13 residues long. The CDR3 DNA reads TGCAGCGTTAAAGGGATCATGAACACTGAAGCTTTCTTT. It translates to CSVKGIMNTEAFF.

This clonotype has only a few counts. The chain recombines TRBV5-1 with TRBJ1-1, with TRBD1 matching 9 bases. The V and J ends lost 5 bases and 5 bases, in that order; junction bases with no gene match: 1. The CDR3 consists of 12 residues. Germline V gene sequence: CDR1 SGHRS, CDR2 YFSETQ. The CDR3 sequence is CASRQGATEAFF. The CDR3 DNA follows: TGCGCCAGCAGACAGGGGGCTACTGAAGCTTTCTTT.

The table lists this clonotype with many counts. The chain employs TRBV6-5 and TRBJ1-2; 8 bases map to TRBD1. The germline CDR1 and CDR2 sequences are MNHEY and SVGAGI. The trim removed 4 bases at V and 3 bases at J, leaving 10 bases unmatched. The CDR3 runs to 16 residues. Written as DNA, the CDR3 is TGTGCCAGCAGTTTCCATGGGACAGGCGACGACTATGGCTACACCTTC. Its translation: CASSFHGTGDDYGYTF.

This clonotype showed up many times. The rearrangement links TRBV6-5 to TRBJ1-2, with 9 bases lining up with TRBD1. This CDR3 is 13 amino acids long. With V trimmed by 4 bases and J by 9 bases, 6 bases remained unmatched. Germline assignment: CDR1 MNHEY and CDR2 SVGAGI. Here the CDR3 reads CASSSGTGPSYTF. CDR3 nucleotide sequence: TGTGCCAGCAGTTCCGGGACAGGGCCCAGCTACACCTTC.

In its sample, this clonotype was seen many times. In nucleotides, the CDR3 is TGTGCCAGCAGCTTAGCTGACCCTTCACCCCTCCACTTT. Translated: CASSLADPSPLHF. The chain has TRBV7-9 and TRBJ1-6; D gene uncertain. Germline loops: CDR1 SEHNR, CDR2 FQNEAQ (reference sequence). CDR3 size: 13 residues. V lost 0 bases, J lost 9 bases, and 6 bases lay in between.

This clonotype was observed a few times. The V gene is TRBV27, the J gene TRBJ1-1; a weak D match, TRBD1 (5 bases). Germline loops: CDR1 MNHEY, CDR2 SMNVEV (reference sequence). The V gene lost 2 bases and the J gene lost 6 bases, with 13 bases spanning the gap. There are 14 residues in the CDR3. The CDR3 region is CASSLSGGGAEAFF. For the CDR3, the DNA is TGTGCCAGCAGTTTAAGCGGGGGGGGGGCTGAAGCTTTCTTT.

This rearrangement joins TRBV28 to TRBJ2-7; a weak D match, TRBD1 (6 bases). This CDR3 spans 12 amino acids. Germline loops: CDR1 MDHEN, CDR2 SYDVKM. Trimming pared 5 bases from V and 3 bases from J, leaving 8 bases between. In DNA, the CDR3 is TGTGCCAGCAGTGGACAGAGCTACGAGCAGTACTTC. It translates to CASSGQSYEQYF.

CDR3 in DNA: TGTGCCAGCCTACCACGGGGTTGGCGGAGCGCTAGCACAGATACGCAGTATTTT. Encoded protein: CASLPRGWRSASTDTQYF. The gene calls are TRBV28 and TRBJ2-3; perhaps TRBD2 as D (5 bases). CDR3 length: 18 residues. The germline gives CDR1 MDHEN, CDR2 SYDVKM. Trimming removed 8 bases at V and 0 bases at J, with 24 bases between.

This chain uses TRBV13 with TRBJ1-6; D is undetermined. The CDR3 runs to 14 residues. Germline V CDR1 and CDR2: PRHDT, FYEKMQ (reference sequence). Trimming left V 6 bases short and J 9 bases short, with 15 bases between. CDR3 sequence: CASRPAGRGSPLHF. The CDR3 DNA reads TGTGCCAGCAGGCCTGCGGGTAGAGGTTCACCCCTCCACTTT.

The rearrangement joins TRBV4-1 to TRBJ1-5; D is perhaps TRBD1 (5 bases). The length of the CDR3 is 15 residues. V dropped 7 bases and J dropped 3 bases, with 16 bases sitting between them. CDR1 MGHRA and CDR2 YSYEKL come from the germline V gene. DNA of the CDR3: TGCGCCAGCACCCCGCTGTGGGGCACCAATCAGCCCCAGCATTTT. Amino acid sequence: CASTPLWGTNQPQHF.